The 15 T cell receptor beta chains reported below all come from one sample, sequenced in a study of shared clonotypes between healthy human individuals. Profiled with immunoSEQ multiplex PCR; TCRdb holds only in-frame clones, not every one. The data hold 900,000 to 1,200,000 clones, with 75% to 80% observed a single time. The sample consisted of memory CD4+ T cells from PBMCs. Subset in this sample: CD45RA-negative fraction. The receptors were gathered from a man aged 18-30 years in good health. Some clones in this sample may be carry-over from other donors' samples.

This clone has just a few counts. The V gene is TRBV7-3, the J gene TRBJ2-7; 10 bases map to TRBD2. The CDR3 runs to 16 residues. J lost 2 bases, V lost 2 bases, and 6 bases had no gene match. The V gene's germline CDR1 is SGHTA and CDR2 FQGTGA. CDR3 in DNA: TGTGCCAGCAGCTTAGGTGCTAGCGGGGGAGCCTACGAGCAGTACTTC. This sequence encodes CASSLGASGGAYEQYF.

Note on this clone: The same CDR3 can be traced to other DNA sequences in this sample. The chain employs TRBV7-9 and TRBJ1-1; a weak D match, TRBD1 (6 bases). Trimming took off 5 bases at V and 5 bases at J, with 9 bases between the two ends. Germline CDR1 SEHNR, CDR2 FQNEAQ (reference sequence). The CDR3 runs to 12 residues. The CDR3 reads CASSPRGTEAFF. The CDR3 DNA is TGTGCCAGCAGCCCGAGGGGGACTGAAGCTTTCTTT.

This rearrangement joins TRBV2 to TRBJ2-3; tentatively, D is TRBD2 (6 bases). The CDR3 is 13 residues long. V dropped 1 base and J dropped 10 bases, with 12 bases sitting between them. Germline V CDR1 and CDR2: SNHLY, FYNNEI. CDR3 coding DNA: TGTGCCAGCAGTGAAGGGGACTCCCGGGCGCAGTATTTT. The encoded protein is CASSEGDSRAQYF.

To note about this clone: Different DNA sequences within this sample yield the same CDR3. V and J are TRBV5-1 and TRBJ1-4; a weak D match, TRBD1 (5 bases). The CDR3 spans 14 residues. In germline, CDR1 is SGHRS, CDR2 YFSETQ. V lost 0 bases and J 7 bases, leaving 10 bases between the germline ends. In nucleotides, the CDR3 is TGCGCCAGCAGCTTGGGCCAGGGTGGTGAAAAACTGTTTTTT. This encodes CASSLGQGGEKLFF.

The chain carries TRBV25-1 and TRBJ2-7; 7 nucleotides align to TRBD2. This CDR3 is 14 amino acids long. V lost 6 bases, J lost 0 bases, and 5 bases stayed unmatched. Germline V CDR1 and CDR2: MGHDK, SYGVNS. CDR3 DNA sequence: TGTGCCAGCAGGTTAGCGGGTCCCTCCTACGAGCAGTACTTC. This encodes CASRLAGPSYEQYF.

The CDR3 nucleotides read TGTGCCAGCAACCGCCCCCAAGAAAAACTGTTTTTT. As protein: CASNRPQEKLFF. This rearrangement joins TRBV28 to TRBJ1-4; D unresolved. Trimming pared 7 bases from V and 8 bases from J, leaving 11 bases between. The CDR3 length is 12 residues. CDR1 and CDR2 from the germline V gene are MDHEN and SYDVKM. Combining the CDR3 with reference TRBV28 and TRBJ1-4 gives the whole variable domain DVKVTQSSRYLVKRTGEKVFLECVQDMDHENMFWYRQDPGLGLRLIYFSYDVKMKEKGDIPEGYSVSREKKERFSLILESASTNQTSMYLCASNRPQEKLFFGSGTQLSVL.

A single count supports this clone. In DNA form, the CDR3 reads TGTGCCAGCAGTCTTCAGGGATACAATGAGCAGTTCTTC. Its protein product is CASSLQGYNEQFF. V usage is TRBV4-2 and J usage is TRBJ2-1; D perhaps matches TRBD1 (5 bases). Germline V gene data show CDR1 as LGHNA and CDR2 as YNFKEQ. The V and J ends lost 6 bases and 4 bases respectively, with 10 bases between them. The CDR3 runs to 13 residues.

Only a few counts were recorded for this clone. The genes are TRBV19 and TRBJ1-2; a weak D match, TRBD1 (6 bases). Germline values: CDR1 LNHDA, CDR2 SQIVND (reference sequence). V gave up 7 bases and J gave up 7 bases, with 13 bases separating them. CDR3 size: 12 residues. The CDR3, as DNA: TGTGCCAGTACGCAGGGGCAAGGTGGCTACACCTTC. Translating it yields CASTQGQGGYTF.

Written as DNA, the CDR3 is TGTGCCAGCAGCTTGGGAGGGTCTAGCGGGAACAATGAGCAGTTCTTC. Protein sequence: CASSLGGSSGNNEQFF. The rearrangement uses TRBV5-4 and TRBJ2-1, with 9 bases identical to TRBD2. V gave up 0 bases and J gave up 5 bases; unmatched junction bases: 6. The CDR3 is 16 residues long. Germline-derived CDR1 and CDR2 are SGHNT and YYREEE (reference sequence).

The chain uses TRBV28 and TRBJ2-1, with 7 bases that match TRBD2. Germline V CDR1 and CDR2: MDHEN, SYDVKM. With V trimmed by 8 bases and J by 0 bases, 1 base remained unmatched. The CDR3 loop spans 13 amino acids. CDR3 sequence reads: CASGEGSYNEQFF. The CDR3 DNA follows: TGTGCCAGCGGGGAGGGCTCCTACAATGAGCAGTTCTTC.

The rearrangement links TRBV5-1 to TRBJ2-3; D gene unclear. The length of the CDR3 is 16 residues. Germline lookup yields CDR1 SGHRS and CDR2 YFSETQ. The germline V and J ends were trimmed by 4 bases and 1 base, with 16 bases remaining between them. The CDR3 coding sequence is TGCGCCAGCAGCGTAAGGAGATTGGGCGGCACAGATACGCAGTATTTT. Encoded protein: CASSVRRLGGTDTQYF.

The chain is built from TRBV6-5 and TRBJ2-2; D remains ambiguous. The CDR3 contains 12 residues. Germline CDR1 MNHEY, CDR2 SVGAGI. Between the trimmed V and J ends, which lost 5 bases and 7 bases, there was a span of 8 bases. The CDR3 sequence is CASSNQVGELFF. Written as DNA, the CDR3 is TGTGCCAGCAGTAACCAAGTCGGGGAGCTGTTTTTT.

This clone was seen many times. The J gene is TRBJ2-7, the V gene TRBV5-1; D may be TRBD2 (7 bases). The CDR3 consists of 15 residues. The germline V gene encodes CDR1 SGHRS and CDR2 YFSETQ. V lost 2 bases, J lost 7 bases, and 19 bases lay in between. The CDR3 protein is CASSLSGTRMGEQYF. The CDR3 bases are TGCGCCAGCAGCTTAAGCGGGACACGGATGGGGGAGCAGTACTTC.

On this clone itself: Other nucleotide sequences in the sample specify the same CDR3. The chain uses TRBV27 and TRBJ2-7, with unresolved D. Germline values: CDR1 MNHEY, CDR2 SMNVEV (reference sequence). This CDR3 is 11 amino acids long. Deletions cut 6 bases from V and 4 bases from J, with 7 bases between. The CDR3 nucleotides read TGTGCCAGCAGCTCCCGGTACGAGCAGTACTTC. As protein: CASSSRYEQYF.

The V call is TRBV7-6, the J call TRBJ2-2; TRBD1 or TRBD2 may be the D gene (5 bases each). The CDR3 covers 16 residues. The germline V gene has CDR1 SGHVS and CDR2 FNYEAQ. V lost 5 bases, J lost 4 bases, and 17 bases lay in between. CDR3 amino acids: CASSPGEGRGTGELFF. CDR3 nucleotide sequence: TGTGCCAGCAGCCCCGGCGAGGGGCGCGGCACCGGGGAGCTGTTTTTT.